The 12 T cell receptor beta chains listed next were all sequenced from one sample in a study of T cell responses to AZD1222 COVID-19 vaccine. Profiling relied on immunoSEQ multiplex PCR, and the TCRdb table lists in-frame clones only, not all of them. The table has approximately 140,000 clones, more than 90% seen once. The material sequenced was peripheral blood, taken on day 0 of AZD1222 vaccination. The receptors come from an adult in good health.

The chain joins TRBV14 to TRBJ2-2; tentative D call: TRBD2 (6 bases). Germline V gene data show CDR1 as SGHDN and CDR2 as FVKESK. This CDR3 spans 15 amino acids. V was trimmed by 1 base and J by 4 bases, leaving 10 bases between them. Here the CDR3 reads CASSQAGAPTGELFF. In nucleotides, the CDR3 is TGTGCCAGCAGCCAAGCGGGAGCCCCCACCGGGGAGCTGTTTTTT. Together with reference TRBV14 and TRBJ2-2, the CDR3 gives the full variable domain: EAGVTQFPSHSVIEKGQTVTLRCDPISGHDNLYWYRRVMGKEIKFLLHFVKESKQDESGMPNNRFLAERTGGTYSTLKVQPAELEDSGVYFCASSQAGAPTGELFFGEGSRLTVL.

The chain joins TRBV11-2 to TRBJ1-1, with 8 bases aligning to TRBD1. Germline-derived CDR1 and CDR2 are SGHAT and FQNNGV. The CDR3 sequence is 13 residues long. V lost 10 bases to trimming and J lost 4 bases; unmatched junction nucleotides: 8. DNA for the CDR3: TGTGCCACCATATCACAGGGGGGCACTGAAGCTTTCTTT. Amino acids: CATISQGGTEAFF.

The rearrangement uses TRBV20-1 and TRBJ1-2; D not resolved. Trimming shortened V by 5 bases and J by 8 bases, and 15 bases separated the two germline ends. The CDR3 covers 12 residues. Germline values: CDR1 DFQATT, CDR2 SNEGSKA (reference sequence). In DNA, the CDR3 is TGCAGTGCTCGTGAGCCCTATCCCGGCTACACCTTC. Its translation: CSAREPYPGYTF.

The chain recombines TRBV19 with TRBJ1-1; the match to TRBD1 covers 7 bases. Germline-derived CDR1 and CDR2 are LNHDA and SQIVND (reference sequence). V lost 4 bases and J lost 0; bases outside the gene matches: 11. The CDR3 length is 17 residues. The CDR3 is CASSTDPYRGMNTEAFF. CDR3 coding DNA: TGTGCCAGTAGTACGGACCCCTACAGGGGAATGAACACTGAAGCTTTCTTT. The full variable domain, rest sourced from reference TRBV19 and TRBJ1-1, is DGGITQSPKYLFRKEGQNVTLSCEQNLNHDAMYWYRQDPGQGLRLIYYSQIVNDFQKGDIAEGYSVSREKKESFPLTVTSAQKNPTAFYLCASSTDPYRGMNTEAFFGQGTRLTVV.

The chain joins TRBV19 to TRBJ1-5; D might be TRBD1 (6 bases). CDR3 length equals 16 residues. Germline values: CDR1 LNHDA, CDR2 SQIVND (reference sequence). V lost 4 bases and J lost 6, with 19 bases in between. The CDR3 DNA follows: TGTGCCAGTAGTACCCCATCTACAGGGTTTGGTCAGCCCCAGCATTTT. As protein: CASSTPSTGFGQPQHF.

This clone occurred once. The chain couples TRBV6-5 to TRBJ2-1; 9 bases are a match to TRBD1. CDR3 size: 14 residues. CDR1 is MNHEY, CDR2 SVGAGI, per germline. V shed 5 bases, J shed 5 bases, and the junction held 4 bases outside the gene matches. The CDR3 region has the DNA TGTGCCAGCAGTACACGGGACAGGGACAATGAGCAGTTCTTC. Translated: CASSTRDRDNEQFF.

V is TRBV4-1 and J is TRBJ2-7; no reliable D call. V was clipped by 2 bases and J by 3 bases, with 17 bases between them. Per the germline V gene, CDR1 is MGHRA and CDR2 is YSYEKL. The CDR3 spans 16 residues. The CDR3 nucleotides are TGCGCCAGCAGCCAACCTTATGAGACTCCACACTACGAGCAGTACTTC. This codes for CASSQPYETPHYEQYF.

The chain is built from TRBV6-5 and TRBJ1-2; no clear D. The CDR3 runs to 13 residues. Trimming stripped 7 bases from V and 8 bases from J, with 17 bases between. Germline V gene data show CDR1 as MNHEY and CDR2 as SVGAGI. The CDR3 DNA reads as TGTGCCAGCACCAGAGGACCTGAAAAAGGCTACACCTTC. This codes for CASTRGPEKGYTF.

This sequence joins TRBV19 and TRBJ2-1; no clear D. Trimming left V 3 bases short and J 2 bases short, with 5 bases between. CDR1 and CDR2 (germline): LNHDA, SQIVND (reference sequence). There are 13 residues in the CDR3. CDR3 in amino acids: CASSMQTYNEQFF. The CDR3 nucleotides are TGTGCCAGTAGTATGCAAACCTACAATGAGCAGTTCTTC.

This chain links TRBV7-8 with TRBJ2-2, with TRBD1 as a possible D gene (6 bases). V was cut by 5 bases and J by 0 bases, with 13 bases left in between. This CDR3 has 16 residues. Germline V gene data show CDR1 as SGHVS and CDR2 as FQNEAQ. CDR3 in DNA: TGTGCCAGCAGCCCCTTGACAGGTTCGAACACCGGGGAGCTGTTTTTT. Protein product: CASSPLTGSNTGELFF.

This chain uses TRBV6-6 with TRBJ1-2; D not resolved. This CDR3 comprises 15 residues. Germline CDR1 and CDR2: MNHNY and SVGAGI (reference sequence). V gave up 0 bases and J gave up 6 bases, with 14 bases separating them. CDR3: CASSYSPGSLDGYTF. CDR3 nucleotide sequence: TGTGCCAGCAGTTACTCGCCTGGGTCTCTCGATGGCTACACCTTC.

This chain connects TRBV28 to TRBJ2-3; 15 bases align to TRBD2. The V gene end was trimmed by 6 bases and the J gene end by 0 bases; junction bases not matched to a gene: 1. CDR3 length equals 16 residues. CDR1 is MDHEN, CDR2 SYDVKM, per germline. CDR3 sequence (DNA): TGTGCCAGCAGGGGACTAGCGGGAGGTAGCACAGATACGCAGTATTTT. Its protein product is CASRGLAGGSTDTQYF.